One and the same sample provided the 7 T cell receptor beta chains below, sequenced in a study of blood T cell repertoires in COVID-19. The protocol was immunoSEQ multiplex PCR, while the TCRdb copy is restricted to in-frame clones and leaves out a portion. Of about 290,000 clones listed, roughly 90% are singletons. Sequencing was carried out using PBMCs or T cells enriched from blood (not recorded which). These receptors were taken from a woman between 35 and 50 years old who had recovered from COVID-19.

The CDR3 region is CASSSLTSGGTDTQYF. For the CDR3, the DNA is TGTGCCAGCAGCTCCCTAACTAGCGGGGGTACAGATACGCAGTATTTT. The rearrangement links TRBV5-6 to TRBJ2-3; 11 bases agree with TRBD2. Germline V gives CDR1 SGHDT, CDR2 YYEEEE. Trimming removed 3 bases from V and 3 bases from J; junction bases left unmatched: 6. The CDR3 loop spans 16 amino acids.

The chain combines TRBV7-3 with TRBJ1-1; perhaps TRBD1 as D (5 bases). This CDR3 spans 14 amino acids. Germline CDR1 reads SGHTA; CDR2 reads FQGTGA. Trimming removed 2 bases from V and 5 bases from J, with 12 bases in between. This chain's CDR3 is CASSLQGRVTEAFF. CDR3 bases: TGTGCCAGCAGCTTACAGGGAAGAGTAACTGAAGCTTTCTTT.

The chain carries TRBV14 and TRBJ2-1; 12 nucleotides match TRBD2. J gave up 4 bases and V 4 bases, and 8 bases lay outside the gene matches. This CDR3 has 17 residues. Germline V gene sequence: CDR1 SGHDN, CDR2 FVKESK. CDR3 in amino acids: CASSPHSTSGRYNEQFF. The CDR3 region has the DNA TGTGCCAGCAGCCCTCACTCAACTAGCGGGAGGTACAATGAGCAGTTCTTC.

The rearrangement links TRBV11-2 to TRBJ2-7, with 8 bases aligning to TRBD1. This CDR3 has 15 residues. CDR1 SGHAT and CDR2 FQNNGV come from the germline V gene. Trimming removed 6 bases from V and 1 base from J; junction bases left unmatched: 8. CDR3 nucleotide sequence: TGTGCCAGCAGACGTATGCGGGACAGGTCCTACGAGCAGTACTTC. Encoded protein: CASRRMRDRSYEQYF.

The rearrangement uses TRBV6-9 and TRBJ1-6; 8 nucleotides agree with TRBD1. J lost 7 bases, V lost 2 bases, and 7 bases had no gene match. Looked up from germline, CDR1 is MNHGY and CDR2 is SVAAGI. CDR3 size: 16 residues. This CDR3 reads CASSYPRQGTNSPLHF. Here the CDR3 DNA reads TGTGCCAGCAGTTATCCCCGACAGGGGACCAATTCACCCCTCCACTTT.

This clone was recorded at least ten times. This chain joins TRBV6-2 or TRBV6-3 and TRBJ2-2; 7 nucleotides line up with TRBD2. Losses at the gene ends were 2 bases for V and 6 bases for J; bases not matched to a gene: 9. CDR1 MNHEY and CDR2 SVGEGT come from the germline V gene. CDR3 length: 16 amino acids. This CDR3 is CASSYRGSGTAGELFF. CDR3 in DNA: TGTGCCAGCAGTTACCGAGGGAGCGGGACGGCCGGGGAGCTGTTTTTT.

The chain links TRBV19 to TRBJ1-4; 10 bases are shared with TRBD1. CDR3 size: 14 residues. Germline CDR1 reads LNHDA; CDR2 reads SQIVND (reference sequence). V shed 4 bases, J shed 4 bases, and the junction held 0 bases outside the gene matches. For the CDR3, the DNA is TGTGCCAGTAGTAGGGACAGGGGTAATGAAAAACTGTTTTTT. Translating gives CASSRDRGNEKLFF.